Listed below are T cell receptor beta chains from one sample, sequenced in a study of technical replicates of blood from several donors. The table came from immunoSEQ multiplex PCR; TCRdb's copy has only in-frame clones and leaves some out. The sample lists more than 70,000 clones; 96% were seen once. The sample was T cells isolated from PBMCs. The receptors derive from a human donor in good health. Each CDR3 is given with its conserved first and last residue. The D gene is left open where the match is weak. A row's size may be missing; if present it is once, few, many or a size class.

d_gene,j_gene,abundance,v_gene,CDR3aa,CDR3nt
TRBD2,TRBJ2-3,-,TRBV10-1,CASRRTSGDTDTQYF,TGCGCCAGCAGACGCACTAGCGGAGACACAGATACGCAGTATTTT
-,TRBJ2-5,-,TRBV5-1,CASSFEGTQYF,TGCGCCAGCAGCTTTGAGGGGACCCAGTACTTC
-,TRBJ2-5,-,TRBV5-1,CASSLGGEETQYF,TGCGCCAGCAGCTTGGGGGGCGAAGAGACCCAGTACTTC
TRBD1,TRBJ2-7,-,TRBV18,CASSPNRGGSYEQYF,TGTGCCAGCTCACCCAACAGGGGCGGCTCCTACGAGCAGTACTTC
TRBD1,TRBJ2-6,-,TRBV30,CAWSGLDRGKSGANVLTF,TGTGCCTGGAGTGGTTTGGACAGGGGAAAATCTGGGGCCAACGTCCTGACTTTC
-,TRBJ1-2,-,TRBV14,CASSQNSQGGNYGYTF,TGTGCCAGCAGCCAGAATTCACAGGGTGGTAACTATGGCTACACCTTC
-,TRBJ2-3,-,TRBV6-1,CASSVGAARTDTQYF,TGTGCCAGCAGTGTTGGAGCGGCCCGCACAGATACGCAGTATTTT
TRBD1,TRBJ2-1,-,TRBV15,CATSRRDRTGRNEQFF,TGTGCCACCAGCAGGCGAGATCGGACAGGGAGGAATGAGCAGTTCTTC
-,TRBJ1-1,-,TRBV7-2,CASSVDSLNTEAFF,TGTGCCAGCAGCGTCGACAGTTTGAACACTGAAGCTTTCTTT
-,TRBJ1-2,-,TRBV6-5,CASTGYSNGYTF,TGTGCCAGCACCGGGTACTCGAACGGCTACACCTTC
TRBD1,TRBJ2-7,-,TRBV27,CASGQGGTSGEQYF,TGTGCCAGCGGACAGGGTGGGACTTCGGGCGAGCAGTACTTC
-,TRBJ2-5,-,TRBV28,CASSLLQETQYF,TGTGCCAGCAGTTTACTACAAGAGACCCAGTACTTC
-,TRBJ2-7,-,TRBV27,CASSKAGWAYEQYF,TGTGCCAGCAGCAAGGCGGGGTGGGCCTACGAGCAGTACTTC
TRBD2,TRBJ2-2,-,TRBV5-1,CASRPSGSRSGELFF,TGCGCCAGCAGACCGAGCGGGAGTCGGTCCGGGGAGCTGTTTTTT
-,TRBJ2-3,-,TRBV5-4,CASSLAQASTDTQYF,TGTGCCAGCAGCTTGGCCCAAGCAAGCACAGATACGCAGTATTTT
TRBD1,TRBJ2-2,-,TRBV19,CASSPYVAGGSGELFF,TGTGCCAGTAGTCCCTATGTGGCAGGGGGATCCGGGGAGCTGTTTTTT
TRBD1,TRBJ1-3,-,TRBV7-8,CASSPTGVSGNTIYF,TGTGCCAGCAGCCCTACAGGGGTGTCTGGAAACACCATATATTTT
-,TRBJ1-4,-,TRBV7-3,CASSLNPWADLRPTNEKLFF,TGTGCCAGCAGCCTAAACCCGTGGGCCGACCTCCGGCCAACTAATGAAAAACTGTTTTTT
-,TRBJ1-6,-,TRBV5-1,CASSLDGALNSPLHF,TGCGCCAGCAGCTTGGATGGAGCCCTTAATTCACCCCTCCACTTT
TRBD1,TRBJ2-5,-,TRBV9,CASSVEELDRKETQYF,TGTGCCAGCAGCGTAGAGGAGTTGGACAGGAAAGAGACCCAGTACTTC
-,TRBJ2-7,-,TRBV4-2,CASSPRGSQISYEQYF,TGTGCCAGCAGTCCCCGGGGGTCCCAAATTTCCTACGAGCAGTACTTC
-,TRBJ2-7,once,TRBV9,CASSVGGPYEQYF,TGTGCCAGCAGCGTTGGCGGGCCCTACGAGCAGTACTTC
TRBD1,TRBJ1-6,-,TRBV25-1,CASSEIDRDNSPLHF,TGTGCCAGCAGTGAAATAGACAGGGATAATTCACCCCTCCACTTT
TRBD2,TRBJ2-1,-,TRBV2,CASGLAGGLSYNEQFF,TGTGCCAGCGGGTTGGCGGGGGGGCTCTCCTACAATGAGCAGTTCTTC
-,TRBJ2-3,-,TRBV6-5,CASSYSTVLDTQYF,TGTGCCAGCAGTTATTCGACAGTATTGGATACGCAGTATTTT
TRBD1,TRBJ1-5,-,TRBV4-1,CASSHIQGANQPQHF,TGCGCCAGCAGCCACATACAGGGGGCGAATCAGCCCCAGCATTTT
-,TRBJ2-5,-,TRBV27,CASSLARFRETQYF,TGTGCCAGCAGTTTGGCGAGGTTTCGAGAGACCCAGTACTTC
-,TRBJ2-3,-,TRBV6-5,CASSSRDTQYF,TGTGCCAGCAGTTCTAGGGATACGCAGTATTTT
TRBD2,TRBJ2-7,-,TRBV5-6,CASSFSGPGSEQYF,TGTGCCAGCAGCTTTAGCGGGCCTGGGAGTGAGCAGTACTTC
-,TRBJ2-7,-,TRBV5-1,CASSPDGTLDEQYF,TGCGCCAGCAGCCCAGACGGGACACTCGACGAGCAGTACTTC
TRBD1,TRBJ2-7,-,TRBV6-1,CASSVPAGTGQGLVYEQYF,TGTGCCAGCAGTGTTCCCGCCGGTACGGGACAGGGTTTAGTTTACGAGCAGTACTTC
TRBD1,TRBJ1-2,-,TRBV4-1,CASSQESGTGVLRGGYTF,TGCGCCAGCAGCCAAGAATCTGGGACAGGGGTCCTTAGGGGTGGCTACACCTTC
TRBD1,TRBJ1-2,-,TRBV4-1,CASSPSDPGQGLDGYTF,TGCGCCAGCAGCCCCTCAGATCCGGGACAGGGGCTAGATGGCTACACCTTC
TRBD1,TRBJ1-6,-,TRBV5-4,CASSSGQGAGYNSPLHF,TGTGCCAGCAGCTCAGGACAGGGGGCGGGTTATAATTCACCCCTCCACTTT
-,TRBJ1-3,-,TRBV28,CASKETGSPTPGNTIYF,TGTGCCAGCAAGGAAACGGGGTCACCTACTCCTGGAAACACCATATATTTT
-,TRBJ2-7,once,TRBV29-1,CSVVGVSYEQYF,TGCAGCGTGGTAGGGGTCTCCTACGAGCAGTACTTC
-,TRBJ1-2,-,TRBV29-1,CSLGQFYGYTF,TGCAGCTTAGGACAGTTCTATGGCTACACCTTC
TRBD1,TRBJ1-5,-,TRBV6-4,CASSEQGDQPQHF,TGTGCCAGCAGTGAACAGGGGGATCAGCCCCAGCATTTT
-,TRBJ2-7,-,TRBV7-9,CASSSTAAGGQYF,TGTGCCAGCAGCTCAACCGCCGCGGGCGGGCAGTACTTC
-,TRBJ1-2,-,TRBV10-1,CASSEWRGSNYGYTF,TGCGCCAGCAGTGAGTGGCGGGGGTCTAACTATGGCTACACCTTC
-,TRBJ1-5,-,TRBV18,CASSPIDSLAGNQPQHF,TGTGCCAGCTCACCAATCGACAGCTTAGCTGGCAATCAGCCCCAGCATTTT
-,TRBJ1-2,-,TRBV11-2,CASSLALTGWYGYTF,TGTGCCAGCAGCTTAGCGTTAACGGGGTGGTATGGCTACACCTTC
-,TRBJ2-2,-,TRBV5-1,CASSQNFRGPTGELFF,TGCGCCAGCAGCCAGAACTTTAGAGGGCCCACCGGGGAGCTGTTTTTT
TRBD2,TRBJ2-7,-,TRBV7-2,CASSSWTSGLYEQYF,TGTGCCAGCAGCTCCTGGACTAGCGGGCTATACGAGCAGTACTTC
TRBD2,TRBJ2-1,-,TRBV6-5,CASSFSGGSYNEQFF,TGTGCCAGCAGTTTTAGCGGGGGGTCCTACAATGAGCAGTTCTTC
-,TRBJ2-1,-,TRBV6-5,CASSRAGGPYNEQFF,TGTGCCAGCAGTCGCGCGGGCGGACCCTACAATGAGCAGTTCTTC